The 29 T cell receptor beta chains in this list originate from one sample, sequenced in a study of metastatic and nonmetastatic thyroid tumors. All patients reached thyroid surgery having received no treatment beforehand. TCRdb used MiXCR to call clones anew from the PCR reads. The repertoire holds tens of thousands of clones, with over 10% as singletons. Sequencing was carried out using blood. These receptors came from a female donor with papillary thyroid cancer or a benign thyroid nodule (not recorded which). Some clones in this sample may be carry-over from other donors' samples.

In this sample, this clone turned up many times. V gene TRBV2 combines with J gene TRBJ2-1; maybe TRBD2 (5 bases). From germline, CDR1 is SNHLY and CDR2 FYNNEI. CDR3 size: 14 residues. Trimming pared 8 bases from V and 0 bases from J, leaving 11 bases between. The CDR3 DNA reads as TGTGCCAGCGGCGCTGCGGGCTCCTACAATGAGCAGTTCTTC. Amino acids: CASGAAGSYNEQFF.

This clone has only a few counts. V is TRBV6-5 and J is TRBJ2-1; D perhaps matches TRBD1 (6 bases). CDR1 MNHEY and CDR2 SVGAGI come from the germline V gene. Trimming removed 4 bases from V and 2 bases from J, with 12 bases in between. This CDR3 spans 15 amino acids. The CDR3 spells CASSFEGETYNEQFF. As DNA, the CDR3 is TGTGCCAGCAGTTTTGAGGGGGAAACCTACAATGAGCAGTTCTTC.

This clone has ten or more counts. The chain has TRBV5-4 and TRBJ2-7; 8 positions agree with TRBD1. This CDR3 comprises 13 residues. Looked up from germline, CDR1 is SGHNT and CDR2 is YYREEE (reference sequence). Trimming cost V 4 bases and J 4 bases; bases outside gene matches: 4. In DNA form, the CDR3 reads TGTGCCAGCAGCGAGGACAGGGCATACGAGCAGTACTTC. Its protein product is CASSEDRAYEQYF.

About this clone itself: This may arise from a read error, as a much more abundant clone is one base away. The chain recombines TRBV4-2 with TRBJ2-1; tentative D call: TRBD2 (6 bases). With 0 bases removed from V and 10 bases from J, the gap between germline ends came to 16 bases. The CDR3 totals 15 residues. Germline CDR1 LGHNA, CDR2 YNFKEQ. CDR3 nucleotides: TGTGCCAGCAGCCAAGATTCGCGGCGGGGCAGAGAGCAGTTCTTC. It is translated as CASSQDSRRGREQFF.

The rearrangement links TRBV12-3 or TRBV12-4 to TRBJ2-5; D remains unclear. Trimming shortened V by 10 bases and J by 0 bases, and 9 bases separated the two germline ends. CDR3 length: 12 amino acids. In DNA, the CDR3 is TGTGCCATCAGAACATACCAAGAGACCCAGTACTTC. It specifies CAIRTYQETQYF.

In this sample, this clone turned up many times. The chain combines TRBV7-2 with TRBJ2-7; 8 bases align to TRBD1. Germline V gene sequence: CDR1 SGHTA, CDR2 FQGNSA. Trimming at V came to 5 bases and at J to 4 bases, leaving 7 bases not matched to a gene. The CDR3 consists of 14 residues. The CDR3 is CASSRTTGEYEQYF. CDR3 in DNA: TGTGCCAGCAGCCGTACGACAGGGGAGTACGAGCAGTACTTC.

This clone was seen many times. The CDR3 DNA is TGTGCCAGCAGCCGGACTAGCGGTACCTCCTACGAGCAGTACTTC. It codes for CASSRTSGTSYEQYF. V and J are TRBV7-3 and TRBJ2-7, with 10 bases lining up with TRBD2. The V gene end was trimmed by 5 bases and the J gene end by 0 bases; junction bases not matched to a gene: 4. Germline assignment: CDR1 SGHTA and CDR2 FQGTGA. This CDR3 is 15 amino acids long.

This clone counts as medium-sized. The chain combines TRBV19 with TRBJ2-7, with a possible D match to TRBD2 (6 bases). The germline V gene has CDR1 LNHDA and CDR2 SQIVND (reference sequence). This CDR3 has 10 residues. DNA of the CDR3: TGTGGTAGCGGCAGCTACGAGCAGTACTTC. Amino acids: CGSGSYEQYF.

This clone is termed large. The chain links TRBV10-3 to TRBJ1-2, with 8 bases identical to TRBD1. Per the germline V gene, CDR1 is ENHRY and CDR2 is SYGVKD. The CDR3 sequence is 15 residues long. The J segment lost 7 bases and the V segment lost 3 bases, leaving 10 bases of the junction unmatched. CDR3 nucleotide sequence: TGTGCCATCAGTGACCCCGGACAGGGCTTTGGTGGCTACACCTTC. Translation: CAISDPGQGFGGYTF.

This clone was seen more than once but under ten times. The V call is TRBV20-1, the J call TRBJ1-5; D might be TRBD1 (6 bases). The CDR3 is 14 residues long. V lost 5 bases, J lost 7 bases, and 18 bases lay in between. Germline CDR1 is DFQATT and CDR2 is SNEGSKA (reference sequence). CDR3 sequence (DNA): TGCAGTGCTGCCGGGACATGGGGGCGACAGCCCCAGCATTTT. This sequence encodes CSAAGTWGRQPQHF.

This clone was counted ten times or more. The chain employs TRBV6-1 and TRBJ2-6; D is uncertain. The CDR3 length is 14 residues. Trimming removed 5 bases at V and 0 bases at J, with 5 bases between. The V gene's germline CDR1 is MNHNS and CDR2 SASEGT. CDR3 region: CASSSSSGANVLTF. The DNA of the CDR3 is TGTGCCAGCAGTTCAAGCTCTGGGGCCAACGTCCTGACTTTC.

By share, this clone counts as medium-sized. This chain uses TRBV12-3 or TRBV12-4 with TRBJ2-7; 11 bases map to TRBD1. Losses at the gene ends were 3 bases for V and 4 bases for J; bases not matched to a gene: 2. The CDR3 sequence is 14 residues long. For the CDR3, the DNA is TGTGCCAGCAGTTTTAGGGACAGGGGGTACGAGCAGTACTTC. Translated, it gives CASSFRDRGYEQYF.

The chain employs TRBV5-1 and TRBJ2-2, with 11 bases lining up with TRBD2. Germline values: CDR1 SGHRS, CDR2 YFSETQ. V lost 7 bases and J lost 9; bases outside the gene matches: 11. The CDR3 runs to 15 residues. CDR3 nucleotides: TGCGCCAGCTTCTCCTGGACTAGCGGGCCCCGGGAGCTGTTTTTT. Residues: CASFSWTSGPRELFF.

This clone has ten or more counts. The J gene is TRBJ2-3, the V gene TRBV2, with a tentative D call TRBD1 (5 bases). The CDR3 is 15 amino acids. Germline-derived CDR1 and CDR2 are SNHLY and FYNNEI. Trimming stripped 6 bases from V and 2 bases from J, with 15 bases between. The CDR3 reads CASSPLGAPTDTQYF. CDR3 DNA: TGTGCCAGCAGCCCTCTAGGGGCCCCCACAGATACGCAGTATTTT. Using reference TRBV2 and TRBJ2-3 for the parts outside the CDR3, the full variable domain is EPEVTQTPSHQVTQMGQEVILRCVPISNHLYFYWYRQILGQKVEFLVSFYNNEISEKSEIFDDQFSVERPDGSNFTLKIRSTKLEDSAMYFCASSPLGAPTDTQYFGPGTRLTVL.

Ten or more counts support this clone. The chain has TRBV20-1 and TRBJ2-2, with 10 positions matching TRBD2. This CDR3 has 15 residues. Losses at the gene ends were 5 bases for V and 2 bases for J; bases not matched to a gene: 5. The germline CDR1 and CDR2 sequences are DFQATT and SNEGSKA (reference sequence). The CDR3 coding sequence is TGCAGTGCTTTCTGGACTAGCGGAAACACCGGGGAGCTGTTTTTT. Translated, it gives CSAFWTSGNTGELFF.

This clone was detected a few times. The chain employs TRBV2 and TRBJ1-1, with no clear D. With 2 bases removed from V and 7 bases from J, the gap between germline ends came to 5 bases. This CDR3 region has 11 residues. Germline CDR1 and CDR2: SNHLY and FYNNEI. Here the CDR3 DNA reads TGTGCCAGCAGTGAACATGGTGAAGCTTTCTTT. Its translation is CASSEHGEAFF.

This clone has more than one count but fewer than ten. The chain recombines TRBV6-2 or TRBV6-3 with TRBJ1-2; D not certain. Germline V CDR1 and CDR2: MNHEY, SVGEGT. This CDR3 contains 16 residues. V dropped 6 bases and J dropped 4 bases, with 21 bases sitting between them. The CDR3 DNA sequence: TGTGCCAGCAGCTCAGCCGGCGGGCTATCTAGCTATGGCTACACCTTC. Translated: CASSSAGGLSSYGYTF.

This clone was counted only a few times. The chain has TRBV6-6 and TRBJ2-7; D is undetermined. Germline V lookup: CDR1 MNHNY, CDR2 SVGAGI (reference sequence). CDR3 length: 16 amino acids. The V end lost 1 base, the J end lost 1 base, and 14 bases lay between the germline ends. This CDR3 is CASSYYIETLSYEQYF. CDR3 DNA: TGTGCCAGCAGTTACTATATCGAAACGTTATCCTACGAGCAGTACTTC.

This clone showed up many times. The V call is TRBV5-6, the J call TRBJ1-1; D might be TRBD1 (5 bases). Per germline, CDR1 SGHDT and CDR2 YYEEEE. With 0 bases removed from V and 6 bases from J, the gap between germline ends came to 18 bases. CDR3 length equals 16 residues. The CDR3 DNA sequence: TGTGCCAGCAGCTTGGGACAGACCGGGCGAGGTGCTGAAGCTTTCTTT. Amino acid sequence: CASSLGQTGRGAEAFF.

This clone was seen many times. This could be a read error, since a much larger clone is one nucleotide away. Other DNA sequences in the sample encode the same CDR3. J is TRBJ2-6 and V is TRBV6-5; perhaps D is TRBD1 or TRBD2 (6 bases each). From germline, CDR1 is MNHEY and CDR2 SVGAGI. This CDR3 is built from 14 residues. The CDR3 nucleotides read TGTGCCAGCAGTTCCCCGAGGGGGGCCAACGTCCTGACCTTC. Amino acid sequence: CASSSPRGANVLTF.

The sample holds many counts of this clone. This rearrangement joins TRBV19 to TRBJ2-7; D is possibly TRBD2 (5 bases). Germline CDR1 and CDR2: LNHDA and SQIVND (reference sequence). The V gene lost 7 bases and the J gene lost 6 bases, with 19 bases spanning the gap. The CDR3 totals 14 residues. The CDR3 nucleotides read TGTGCCAGTACCGCCCGGACTGGGTTAAGCGAGCAGTACTTC. Translation: CASTARTGLSEQYF.

This clone was picked up many times. The V and J genes are TRBV5-6 and TRBJ2-7, with TRBD1 matching over 10 bases. Unmatched junction bases numbered 8, after V lost 7 bases and J lost 4 bases. This CDR3 contains 14 residues. The germline CDR1 and CDR2 sequences are SGHDT and YYEEEE. The CDR3 DNA reads as TGTGCCAGCTCCAGACAGGGGGCTCCTTACGAGCAGTACTTC. The encoded protein is CASSRQGAPYEQYF.

This clone was seen ten or more times. The chain combines TRBV5-4 with TRBJ1-2; D unclear. CDR1 is SGHNT and CDR2 is YYREEE in the germline V gene (reference sequence). The V end lost 2 bases, the J end lost 4 bases, and 9 bases lay between the germline ends. CDR3 length: 13 residues. The CDR3 nucleotides are TGTGCCAGCAGCTTAAAGGGAAGCTATGGCTACACCTTC. Amino acid sequence: CASSLKGSYGYTF.

This clone showed up many times. The rearrangement joins TRBV3-1 to TRBJ1-2, with TRBD1 identical over 10 bases. The CDR3 loop spans 14 amino acids. The V gene end was trimmed by 4 bases and the J gene end by 4 bases; junction bases not matched to a gene: 3. Germline CDR1 is LGHDT and CDR2 is YNNKEL (reference sequence). The CDR3 DNA reads as TGTGCCAGCAGCCCCGGGACAGGGGTCTATGGCTACACCTTC. Amino acids: CASSPGTGVYGYTF.

This clone occurred many times. This CDR3 reads CASSLYRGGETQYF. The CDR3 DNA follows: TGTGCCAGCAGCTTATACAGGGGCGGGGAGACCCAGTACTTC. This chain joins TRBV13 and TRBJ2-5; 7 nucleotides line up with TRBD1. CDR1 is PRHDT, CDR2 FYEKMQ, per germline (reference sequence). The V gene end was trimmed by 2 bases and the J gene end by 5 bases; junction bases not matched to a gene: 5. The CDR3 spans 14 residues.

This clone was detected many times. The rearrangement joins TRBV24-1 to TRBJ2-7; 14 positions match TRBD2. The V segment lost 4 bases and the J segment 6 bases; nucleotides outside the gene matches: 4. The CDR3 loop spans 15 amino acids. Germline V CDR1 and CDR2: KGHDR, SFDVKD. The CDR3, as DNA: TGTGCCACCAGTGACGGGACTAGCGGGAGTACCGAGCAGTACTTC. Amino acids: CATSDGTSGSTEQYF.

This clone was picked up many times. V gene TRBV18 combines with J gene TRBJ1-1; D uncertain. Germline V CDR1 and CDR2: KGHSH, LQKENI. There are 13 residues in the CDR3. The germline V and J ends were trimmed by 6 bases and 0 bases, with 8 bases remaining between them. This CDR3 is CASSPGLNTEAFF. CDR3 bases: TGTGCCAGCTCCCCGGGTTTGAACACTGAAGCTTTCTTT.

By its share, this clone is medium-sized. The chain is built from TRBV12-3 or TRBV12-4 and TRBJ2-7; 7 nucleotides agree with TRBD2. V lost 5 bases and J lost 0; bases outside the gene matches: 7. The CDR3 is made up of 15 amino acids. The CDR3 DNA reads as TGTGCCAGCAGTCCCTACGGGACTAACTCCTACGAGCAGTACTTC. As protein: CASSPYGTNSYEQYF.

Regarding this clone: Within the sample, other DNA sequences also encode this same CDR3. The chain recombines TRBV2 with TRBJ2-3; D remains ambiguous. Germline V CDR1 and CDR2: SNHLY, FYNNEI. The V end lost 4 bases, the J end lost 4 bases, and 12 bases lay between the germline ends. The CDR3 extends over 14 amino acids. For the CDR3, the DNA is TGTGCCAGCAGTGCAAGGTCAGGTGCAGATACGCAGTATTTT. Amino acid sequence: CASSARSGADTQYF.